Presented here are 8 T cell receptor beta chains from one specimen sequenced in a study of blood T cell repertoires in COVID-19. Generated by immunoSEQ multiplex PCR, the TCRdb table keeps only in-frame clones and is missing some. Of under 450,000 clones listed, more than 75% are singletons. The source material was PBMCs or T cells enriched from blood (not recorded which). These receptors were collected from a man aged 25-40 years who had recovered from COVID-19.

This chain joins TRBV11-2 and TRBJ2-7, with 7 bases matching TRBD2. Germline CDR1 reads SGHAT; CDR2 reads FQNNGV. V lost 5 bases to trimming and J lost 6 bases; unmatched junction nucleotides: 7. The CDR3 contains 13 residues. The CDR3 loop is CASSPRGGPEQYF. The CDR3 bases are TGTGCCAGCAGCCCCCGGGGAGGGCCCGAGCAGTACTTC.

The V and J genes are TRBV11-2 and TRBJ2-5; 11 bases match TRBD1. Per germline, CDR1 SGHAT and CDR2 FQNNGV. V was pared by 5 bases and J by 5 bases, with 10 bases of the junction left unmatched. The CDR3 has 16 amino acids. The CDR3 DNA reads as TGTGCCAGCAGCACCGGGACAGGGGGGGGTCAGGAGACCCAGTACTTC. This codes for CASSTGTGGGQETQYF.

This CDR3 reads CASSDRGRFQPQHF. CDR3 nucleotide sequence: TGTGCCAGCAGTGACAGGGGGCGCTTTCAGCCCCAGCATTTT. This chain joins TRBV6-6 and TRBJ1-5, with TRBD1 identical over 10 bases. The germline V gene encodes CDR1 MNHNY and CDR2 SVGAGI (reference sequence). This CDR3 has 14 residues. J was trimmed by 6 bases and V by 5 bases; bases with no gene match: 4.

This chain connects TRBV19 to TRBJ1-2; D possibly corresponds to TRBD1 (5 bases). CDR1 and CDR2 (germline): LNHDA, SQIVND (reference sequence). The CDR3 is 16 amino acids. Trimming stripped 10 bases from V and 3 bases from J, with 24 bases between. The CDR3 loop reads CATRSSHTGVHYGYTF. CDR3 in DNA: TGTGCCACCCGATCCTCCCACACGGGGGTTCACTATGGCTACACCTTC.

J is TRBJ2-6 and V is TRBV6-5, with D perhaps matching TRBD2 (5 bases). V gave up 7 bases and J gave up 1 base, with 11 bases separating them. The CDR3 loop spans 15 amino acids. CDR1 is MNHEY, CDR2 SVGAGI, per germline. The CDR3 DNA reads TGTGCCAGCACCCGAGGGTGGTCTGGGGCCAACGTCCTGACTTTC. Amino acids: CASTRGWSGANVLTF.

This chain uses TRBV6-5 with TRBJ2-7; 8 nucleotides match TRBD1. V trimming: 7 bases; J trimming: 8 bases; junction bases outside the gene matches: 7. Germline V gene lookup returns CDR1 MNHEY and CDR2 SVGAGI. There are 12 residues in the CDR3. The CDR3 DNA is TGTGCCAGCATCGGACAGGGAAGAAAGCAGTACTTC. Translation: CASIGQGRKQYF.

The chain is built from TRBV7-2 and TRBJ1-2, with 10 nucleotides matching TRBD1. V lost 6 bases and J lost 7; bases outside the gene matches: 8. The germline gives CDR1 SGHTA, CDR2 FQGNSA. This CDR3 is built from 14 residues. This CDR3 is CASRSDRGRIGYTF. CDR3 in DNA: TGTGCCAGCAGGTCCGACAGGGGGCGGATTGGCTACACCTTC.

This rearrangement joins TRBV7-2 to TRBJ1-2, with 9 bases that match TRBD1. The germline CDR1 and CDR2 sequences are SGHTA and FQGNSA. This CDR3 is built from 14 residues. The trim removed 5 bases at V and 8 bases at J, leaving 9 bases unmatched. CDR3 protein: CASSPQGQGYGYTF. The DNA of the CDR3 is TGTGCCAGCAGCCCCCAGGGACAGGGCTACGGCTACACCTTC. Drawing the rest from reference TRBV7-2 and TRBJ1-2, the complete variable domain is GAGVSQSPSNKVTEKGKDVELRCDPISGHTALYWYRQSLGQGLEFLIYFQGNSAPDKSGLPSDRFSAERTGGSVSTLTIQRTQQEDSAVYLCASSPQGQGYGYTFGSGTRLTVV.